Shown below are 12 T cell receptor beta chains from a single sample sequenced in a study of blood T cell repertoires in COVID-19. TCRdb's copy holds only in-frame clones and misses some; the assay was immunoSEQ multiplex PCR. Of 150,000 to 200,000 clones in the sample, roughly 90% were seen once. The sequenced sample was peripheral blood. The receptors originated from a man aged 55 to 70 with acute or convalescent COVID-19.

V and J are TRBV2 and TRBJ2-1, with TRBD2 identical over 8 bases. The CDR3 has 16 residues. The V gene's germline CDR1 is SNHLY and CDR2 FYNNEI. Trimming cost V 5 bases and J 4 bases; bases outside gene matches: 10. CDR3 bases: TGTGCCAGCAGTAAAGGGTCGGGGGGGCCTTACAATGAGCAGTTCTTC. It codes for CASSKGSGGPYNEQFF.

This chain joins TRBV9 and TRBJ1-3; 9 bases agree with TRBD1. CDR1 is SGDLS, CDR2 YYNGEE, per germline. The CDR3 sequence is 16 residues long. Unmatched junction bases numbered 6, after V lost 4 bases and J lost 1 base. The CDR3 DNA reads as TGTGCCAGCAGCACCCAGGACAGGGGTTCTGGAAACACCATATATTTT. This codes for CASSTQDRGSGNTIYF.

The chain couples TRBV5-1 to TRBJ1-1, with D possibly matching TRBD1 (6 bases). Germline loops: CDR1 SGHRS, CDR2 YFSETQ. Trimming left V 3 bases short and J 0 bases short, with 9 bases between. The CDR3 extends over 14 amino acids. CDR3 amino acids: CASSSGQMNTEAFF. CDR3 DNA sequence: TGCGCCAGCAGCTCAGGACAGATGAACACTGAAGCTTTCTTT.

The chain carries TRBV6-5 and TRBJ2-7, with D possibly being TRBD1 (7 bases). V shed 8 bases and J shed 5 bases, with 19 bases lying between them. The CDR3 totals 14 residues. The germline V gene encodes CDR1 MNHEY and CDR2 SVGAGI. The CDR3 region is CASRLEGAHDEQYF. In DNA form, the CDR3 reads TGTGCCAGCCGGCTGGAGGGGGCTCACGACGAGCAGTACTTC.

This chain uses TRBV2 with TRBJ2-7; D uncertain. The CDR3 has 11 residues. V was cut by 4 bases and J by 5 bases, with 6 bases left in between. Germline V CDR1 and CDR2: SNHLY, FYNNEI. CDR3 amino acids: CASSGQNEQYF. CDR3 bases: TGTGCCAGCAGTGGGCAAAACGAGCAGTACTTC.

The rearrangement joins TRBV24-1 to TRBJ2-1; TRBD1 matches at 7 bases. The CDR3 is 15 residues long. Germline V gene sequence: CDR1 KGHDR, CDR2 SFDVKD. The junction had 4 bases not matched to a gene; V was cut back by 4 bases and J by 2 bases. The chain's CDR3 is CATSDPGQPYNEQFF. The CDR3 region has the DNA TGTGCCACCAGTGACCCGGGACAGCCCTACAATGAGCAGTTCTTC.

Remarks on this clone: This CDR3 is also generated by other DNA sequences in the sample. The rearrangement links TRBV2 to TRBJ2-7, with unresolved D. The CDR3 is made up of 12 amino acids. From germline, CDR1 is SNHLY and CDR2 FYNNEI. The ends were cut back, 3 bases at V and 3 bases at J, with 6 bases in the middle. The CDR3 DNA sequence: TGTGCCAGCAGTGAGACGGGCTACGAGCAGTACTTC. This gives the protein CASSETGYEQYF.

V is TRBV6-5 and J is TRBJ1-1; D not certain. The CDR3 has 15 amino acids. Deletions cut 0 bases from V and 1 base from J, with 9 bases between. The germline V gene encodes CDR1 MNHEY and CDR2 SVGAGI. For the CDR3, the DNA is TGTGCCAGCAGTTACTCACTGCCGAAGAACACTGAAGCTTTCTTT. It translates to CASSYSLPKNTEAFF.

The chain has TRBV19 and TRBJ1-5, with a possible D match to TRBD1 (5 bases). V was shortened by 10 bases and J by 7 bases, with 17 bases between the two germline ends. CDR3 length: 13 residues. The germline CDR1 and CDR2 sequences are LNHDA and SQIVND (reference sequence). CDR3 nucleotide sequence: TGTGCCACAACTATCGGGGGGGGGCAGCCCCAGCATTTT. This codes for CATTIGGGQPQHF.

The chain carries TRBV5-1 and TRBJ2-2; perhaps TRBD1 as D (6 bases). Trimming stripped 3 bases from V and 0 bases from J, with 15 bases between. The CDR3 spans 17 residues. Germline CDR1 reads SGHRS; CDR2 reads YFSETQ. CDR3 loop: CASSSLPGTPNTGELFF. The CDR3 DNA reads TGCGCCAGCAGCTCCCTCCCCGGGACACCGAACACCGGGGAGCTGTTTTTT.

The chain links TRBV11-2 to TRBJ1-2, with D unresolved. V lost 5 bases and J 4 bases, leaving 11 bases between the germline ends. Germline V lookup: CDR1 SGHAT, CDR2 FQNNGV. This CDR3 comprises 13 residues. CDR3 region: CASSPDGVYGYTF. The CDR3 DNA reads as TGTGCCAGCAGCCCAGACGGGGTCTATGGCTACACCTTC.

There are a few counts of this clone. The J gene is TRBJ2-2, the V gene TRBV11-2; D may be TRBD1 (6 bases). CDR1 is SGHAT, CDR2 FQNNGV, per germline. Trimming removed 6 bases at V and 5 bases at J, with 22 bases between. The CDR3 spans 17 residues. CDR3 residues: CASRPLASGAGTGELFF. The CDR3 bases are TGTGCCAGCAGACCCCTCGCGTCAGGGGCCGGGACCGGGGAGCTGTTTTTT.